This entry concerns a single T cell receptor beta chain. It lacks a known antigen. Base quality data are lacking; no much larger clone is found one base away. Libraries were prepared through RACE. Reads for this sample came from a NextSeq 500. Library preparation attached unique molecular identifiers to individual cDNA molecules for quantitative, reproducible TCR counting. For every blood RNA sample, sequencing covered both the TCR alpha and TCR beta chains. For the original study's pipeline: The median number of TCRs per sample was 90,000 to 100,000, ranging from about 23,224 to 700,000. V, J and CDR3 annotation of the TCR reads was performed with the Decombinator software suite. For PS versus PT1 abundance plots, all samples were subsampled to the same number of TCRs (28,000). TCRs were defined as expanded if absent before sensitization and observed at least eight times at the 2-week time point. TCRdb reanalyzed the raw reads on its own, using fastp at Q25 for trimming and MiXCR for clone calling, and kept in-frame beta chains. Rows are combined by CDR3 protein, so each entry shows the most common genes and DNA. The V and J calls come from TCRdb's annotation, not from the publication. The sample table records more than 150,000 distinct CDR3 sequences; around 30% of these occur just once. 2.9% of the sample is in the top ten clones.

What this sample's time point label stands for: pre-sensitization, week 0. The treatment or condition label on this specimen signifies: therapeutic diphenylcyclopropenone sensitization with weekly scalp DPC. At each patch-test visit, blood was drawn before the patch test was applied. Eligible patients were aged 18 to 70, diagnosed with alopecia, deemed suitable for DPC therapy, and excluded if pregnant. Total RNA was isolated from unfractionated whole blood collected in Tempus Blood RNA tubes. This record comes from a study of human T cells and chemical hapten exposure (TCRdb year 2021). At the level of the whole study: For sensitization, 2% DPC in acetone was applied to a 2 cm by 2 cm area of upper inner arm skin. Weekly therapeutic DPC doses were additionally applied to the scalp of patients throughout the roughly 24-week study period. Patch tests used Finn chambers with 0.01% DPC on the upper back, scored after 6 days by International Contact Dermatitis Research Group standards. Most of the patients in the cohort were female, and the cohort covered alopecia areata with under or over 50% scalp involvement, alopecia totalis and alopecia universalis. The libraries were sequenced as a pool, and the TCR yield per sample differed mostly because of small variations in library volumes within the pool. This study followed changes in the peripheral blood TCR repertoire in vivo during primary and secondary sensitization of alopecia patients to the hapten diphenylcyclopropenone (DPC). Blood samples were taken from patients before sensitization (week 0) and then at 2, 6 and about 24 weeks after DPC sensitization. For TCR sequencing, blood came from 25 to 30 alopecia patients at anywhere from one to four time points (pre-sensitization, 2, 6 and 24 weeks).

General study outcomes and caveats: DPC sensitization did not change the number of TCRs with a frequency above 1 in 1000, and there was no evidence of changes in global repertoire structure. Because all patients had alopecia, a presumed autoimmune disease, the immune response of the patients might differ from that of healthy individuals. Significantly more large CDR3 similarity clusters were formed by expanded TCRs than by pre-sensitization or healthy control sets, consistent with antigen-driven responses. Repeated subsampling changed both the strength of the expansion versus patch-test correlation and the threshold at which the correlation became significant. Patch test score correlated positively with the number of PT1 expanded TCRs, reaching significance at thresholds 8, 16 and 32 but not at 4.

The CDR3, from cysteine to phenylalanine, totals 13 residues. The read is trimmed to its CDR3 DNA, 39 bases read in frame from base 1. The germline V gene gives CDR1 as SNHLY and CDR2 as FYNNEI. Trimming at the junction amounts to 7 bases on V and 8 bases on J, and the germline ends lie 12 bases apart. The sequence is built from TRBV2 and TRBJ1-6; the D gene identity is not certain. Specimen: whole blood, collected in connection with sensitization to the hapten diphenylcyclopropenone (DPC). The clonotype was recovered from a woman in her 30s with alopecia areata. Some clones in this sample may be carry-over from other donors' samples. The DNA sequence is as follows: TGTGCCAGCATCGGGCAGACCGATTCACCCCTCCACTTT. Its translation reads: CASIGQTDSPLHF.